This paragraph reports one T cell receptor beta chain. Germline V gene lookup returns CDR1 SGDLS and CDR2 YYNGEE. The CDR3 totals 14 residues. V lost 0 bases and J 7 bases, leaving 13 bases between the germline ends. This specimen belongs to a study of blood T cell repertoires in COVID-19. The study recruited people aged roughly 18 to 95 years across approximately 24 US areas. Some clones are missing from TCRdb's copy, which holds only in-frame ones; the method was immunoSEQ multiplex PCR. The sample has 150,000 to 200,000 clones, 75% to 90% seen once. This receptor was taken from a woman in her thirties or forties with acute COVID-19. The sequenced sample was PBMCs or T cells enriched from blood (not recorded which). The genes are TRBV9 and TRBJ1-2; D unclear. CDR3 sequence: CASSVARGGAGYTF. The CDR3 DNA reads TGTGCCAGCAGCGTAGCTCGGGGAGGCGCTGGCTACACCTTC. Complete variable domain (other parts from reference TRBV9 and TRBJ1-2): DSGVTQTPKHLITATGQRVTLRCSPRSGDLSVYWYQQSLDQGLQFLIQYYNGEERAKGNILERFSAQQFPDLHSELNLSSLELGDSALYFCASSVARGGAGYTFGSGTRLTVV.